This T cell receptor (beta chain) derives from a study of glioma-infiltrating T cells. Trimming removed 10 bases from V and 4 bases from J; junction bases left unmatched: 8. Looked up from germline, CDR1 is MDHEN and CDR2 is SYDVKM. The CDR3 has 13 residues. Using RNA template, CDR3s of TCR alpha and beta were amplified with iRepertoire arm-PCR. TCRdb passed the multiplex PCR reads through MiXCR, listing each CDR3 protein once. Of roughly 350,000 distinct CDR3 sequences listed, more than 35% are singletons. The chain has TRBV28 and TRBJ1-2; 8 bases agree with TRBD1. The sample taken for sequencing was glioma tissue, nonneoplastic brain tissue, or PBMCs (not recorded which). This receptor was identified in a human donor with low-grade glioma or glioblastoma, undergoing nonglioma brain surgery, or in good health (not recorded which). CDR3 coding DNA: TGTGCCACCCAGGGGGCGCTGATCTATGGCTACACCTTC. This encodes CATQGALIYGYTF.